The rows below give T cell receptor beta chains drawn from one sample of a study of T-cell reconstitution after alpha-beta-depleted transplantation in children. TCRdb independently ran MiXCR on the PCR reads; one entry per CDR3 protein. The profile shows 750,000 to 950,000 distinct CDR3 sequences, less than 20% of them singletons. Sample: PBMCs, mostly from graft donor cells, taken 360 days after TCRalphabeta/CD19-depleted stem cell transplant. The receptors were sampled from a male patient aged 10 to 17 who had a stem cell transplant for acute lymphoblastic leukemia, so the T cells may come from the graft donor. Both conserved end residues are part of each CDR3. Fields, in order: V gene, D gene, clone size, J gene, CDR3 DNA, CDR3 protein. A D gene is named only where the DNA matches it firmly. A row's size may be missing; if present it is once, few, many or a size class.

>TRBV9|NA|many|TRBJ2-1
TGTGCCAGCAGCGGAAATGAGCAGTTCTTC
CASSGNEQFF
>TRBV29-1|TRBD1|few|TRBJ2-7
TGCAGCGTCGCCGACAGGGGACTCTACGAGCAGTACTTC
CSVADRGLYEQYF
>TRBV19|NA|NA|TRBJ2-1
TGTGCCAGTAGAGTAGGCGAAGGCAATGAGCAGTTCTTC
CASRVGEGNEQFF
>TRBV15|NA|NA|TRBJ2-7
TGTGCCACCAGCAGAGGAAGCTCCTACGAGCAGTACTTC
CATSRGSSYEQYF
>TRBV24-1|NA|few|TRBJ2-5
TGTGCCACCGGGCTAGCCTCTCAAGAGACCCAGTACTTC
CATGLASQETQYF
>TRBV7-9|NA|NA|TRBJ1-4
TGTGCCAGCAGCTTAACACAGCTTACTAATGAAAAACTGTTTTTT
CASSLTQLTNEKLFF
>TRBV27|TRBD1|few|TRBJ2-1
TGTGCCAGCAGTCTCAGGACAGGAATCAACAATGAGCAGTTCTTC
CASSLRTGINNEQFF
>TRBV2|NA|few|TRBJ2-1
TGTGCCAGCAGTGACGAGATGGAGCAGTTCTTC
CASSDEMEQFF
>TRBV7-9|NA|NA|TRBJ1-4
TGTGCCAGCAGCTTACCAGAACCAGGGTGGAGTGAAAAACTGTTTTTT
CASSLPEPGWSEKLFF
>TRBV10-3|NA|NA|TRBJ1-1
TGTGCCATCAGTGACCGCATGAACACTGAAGCTTTCTTT
CAISDRMNTEAFF
>TRBV7-9|NA|few|TRBJ1-3
TGTGCCAGCATCTTGGGGACGACAACCTCTGGAAACACCATATATTTT
CASILGTTTSGNTIYF
>TRBV29-1|NA|few|TRBJ2-7
TGCAGCGCCGAAGGGGATTACTACGAGCAGTACTTC
CSAEGDYYEQYF
>TRBV11-1|NA|NA|TRBJ2-7
TGTGCCAGCAGCTTGACATCGGCCAATTTTTACGAGCAGTACTTC
CASSLTSANFYEQYF
>TRBV7-8|NA|many|TRBJ1-5
TGTGCCAGCAGTCCGGACAGTAGCAATCAGCCCCAGCATTTT
CASSPDSSNQPQHF